The clone carrying this T cell receptor beta chain was seen many times. Its target is unknown. These data come from a study of blood T cells in healthy people across ages. This CDR3 spans 14 amino acids. V was cut by 1 base and J by 7 bases, with 12 bases left in between. CDR1 is SGHRS, CDR2 YFSETQ, per germline. General observations from the study: Comparison with aged donors showed that long-lived donors had more naive CD4+ cells and higher diversity.

A second PCR of about 7 to 12 cycles used a sample-barcoded 5' primer and a J-beta primer mix. TCRdb fed the 5' RACE reads into MiXCR, producing one record per CDR3 protein. This sample has 1.5 million to 2 million distinct CDR3 sequences, with roughly 32% found just once. Sequencing was done on a sample of blood. This clonotype was obtained from a woman aged 25 to 45 in good health. This chain links TRBV5-1 with TRBJ2-1, with a possible D match to TRBD2 (6 bases). The CDR3 coding sequence is TGCGCCAGCAGCTTGCTGGACGGAGGGAATGAGCAGTTCTTC. Translated: CASSLLDGGNEQFF.